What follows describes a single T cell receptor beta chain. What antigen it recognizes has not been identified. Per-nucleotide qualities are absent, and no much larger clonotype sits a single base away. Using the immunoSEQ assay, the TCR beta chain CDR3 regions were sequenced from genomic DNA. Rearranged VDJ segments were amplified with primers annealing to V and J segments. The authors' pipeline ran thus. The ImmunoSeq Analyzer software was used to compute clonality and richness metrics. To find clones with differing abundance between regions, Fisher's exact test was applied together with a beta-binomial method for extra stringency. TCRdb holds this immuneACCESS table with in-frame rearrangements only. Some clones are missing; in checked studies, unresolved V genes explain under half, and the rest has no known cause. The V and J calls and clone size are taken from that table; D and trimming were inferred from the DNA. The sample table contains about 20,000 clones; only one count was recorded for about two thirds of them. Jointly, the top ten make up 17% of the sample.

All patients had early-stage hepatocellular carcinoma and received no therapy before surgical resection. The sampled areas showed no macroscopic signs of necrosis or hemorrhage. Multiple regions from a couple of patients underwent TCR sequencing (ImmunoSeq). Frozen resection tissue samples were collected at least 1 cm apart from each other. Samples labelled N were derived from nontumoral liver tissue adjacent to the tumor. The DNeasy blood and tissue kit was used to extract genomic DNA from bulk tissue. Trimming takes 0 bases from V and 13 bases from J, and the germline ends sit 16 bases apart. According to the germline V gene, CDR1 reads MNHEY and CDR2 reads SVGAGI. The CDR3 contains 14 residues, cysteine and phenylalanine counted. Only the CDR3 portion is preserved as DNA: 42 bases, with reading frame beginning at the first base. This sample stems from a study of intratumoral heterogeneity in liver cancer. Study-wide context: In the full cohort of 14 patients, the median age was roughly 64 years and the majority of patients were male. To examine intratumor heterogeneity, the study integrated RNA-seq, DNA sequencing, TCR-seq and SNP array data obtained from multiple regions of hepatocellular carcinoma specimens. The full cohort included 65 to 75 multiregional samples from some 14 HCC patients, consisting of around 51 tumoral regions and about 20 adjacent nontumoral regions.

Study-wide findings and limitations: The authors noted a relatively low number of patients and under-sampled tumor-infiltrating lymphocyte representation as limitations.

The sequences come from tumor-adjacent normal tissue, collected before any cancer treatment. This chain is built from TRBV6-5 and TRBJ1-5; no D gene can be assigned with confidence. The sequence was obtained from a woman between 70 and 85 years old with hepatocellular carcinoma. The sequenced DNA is TGTGCCAGCAGTTACTCGATTGACGGCTCCTCTCAGCATTTT. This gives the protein CASSYSIDGSSQHF.